This T cell receptor (beta chain) stems from a study of cytomegalovirus exposure and HLA in healthy donors. The study ran its PCR with 60 Vbeta and 13 Jbeta primers. Original handling: A later analysis counted approximately 88 million unique TCR beta chains, 10 million to 12 million shared. The assay was immunoSEQ multiplex PCR, and TCRdb's table has in-frame clones only and misses some. The DNA was the basis for D and trimming; V, J and clone size are from that table. The sample lists 100,000 to 150,000 clones, around 85% occurring once. Sampled while nominally healthy, donors likely had unrecorded immune exposures. The CDR3 spans 13 residues. Per the germline V gene, CDR1 is LNHDA and CDR2 is SQIVND (reference sequence). Trimming stripped 3 bases from V and 4 bases from J, with 9 bases between.

Sequenced sample: PBMCs. The TCR was taken from a man aged 18-30 years in good health and CMV-seropositive. This sequence joins TRBV19 and TRBJ1-1, with D uncertain. The CDR3 spells CASSIGVGTEAFF. DNA of the CDR3: TGTGCCAGTAGTATTGGAGTGGGCACTGAAGCTTTCTTT.